The next 30 T cell receptor beta chains were all read from a single sample in a study of low-dose radiotherapy and immunotherapy resistance in tumors. Primers targeting TRAV and TRBV primed first-strand cDNA, covering alpha and beta chains. The authors ran around 22 PCR cycles to amplify TCRs with a constant-region primer and V-primer adapter. TCRdb reprocessed the reads with MiXCR, giving one entry per CDR3 protein. Of tens of thousands of distinct CDR3 sequences listed, roughly 20% are singletons. The time point was: after trial treatment. Treatment defined: LDRT plus nivolumab, ipilimumab, low-dose cyclophosphamide and aspirin (RACIN trial). The sample here was PBMCs, taken after low-dose radiotherapy plus immunotherapy. The receptors originated from a female donor with ovarian cancer.

This clonotype has a count of ten or more. The J gene is TRBJ2-1, the V gene TRBV11-3; possible D gene TRBD2, 5 bases. V was clipped by 5 bases and J by 0 bases, with 11 bases between them. The CDR3 sequence is 15 residues long. Germline lookup yields CDR1 SGHNT and CDR2 YENEEA. The CDR3 region is CASSVDWSSYNEQFF. CDR3 sequence (DNA): TGTGCCAGCAGCGTGGACTGGAGCTCCTACAATGAGCAGTTCTTC. Drawing the rest from reference TRBV11-3 and TRBJ2-1, the complete variable domain is EAGVVQSPRYKIIEKKQPVAFWCNPISGHNTLYWYLQNLGQGPELLIRYENEEAVDDSQLPKDRFSAERLKGVDSTLKIQPAELGDSAVYLCASSVDWSSYNEQFFGPGTRLTVL.

This clonotype came up many times. V usage is TRBV4-1 and J usage is TRBJ1-5, with D unresolved. Trimming shortened V by 0 bases and J by 1 base, and 13 bases separated the two germline ends. The CDR3 is 17 residues long. Looked up from germline, CDR1 is MGHRA and CDR2 is YSYEKL. The CDR3 nucleotides read TGCGCCAGCAGCCAAGAGGTTGGAGCAGTGAGCAATCAGCCCCAGCATTTT. This gives the protein CASSQEVGAVSNQPQHF.

In this sample, this clonotype turned up many times. J is TRBJ2-1 and V is TRBV24-1; D perhaps matches TRBD1 (5 bases). Trimming left V 4 bases short and J 0 bases short, with 9 bases between. The CDR3 totals 15 residues. The germline V gene encodes CDR1 KGHDR and CDR2 SFDVKD. The CDR3 protein is CATSEGVGSYNEQFF. As DNA, the CDR3 is TGTGCCACCAGTGAAGGGGTCGGCTCCTACAATGAGCAGTTCTTC.

V gene TRBV7-2 combines with J gene TRBJ1-2; a weak D match, TRBD1 (5 bases). Deletions cut 3 bases from V and 8 bases from J, with 13 bases between. The CDR3 loop spans 13 amino acids. CDR1 is SGHTA and CDR2 is FQGNSA in the germline V gene. The CDR3 region is CASSLTAAMGYTF. In DNA form, the CDR3 reads TGTGCCAGCAGCTTGACAGCAGCTATGGGCTACACCTTC.

This clonotype has ten or more counts. The rearrangement joins TRBV2 to TRBJ2-1, with D tentatively TRBD2 (7 bases). This CDR3 is 12 amino acids long. The germline V gene encodes CDR1 SNHLY and CDR2 FYNNEI. The V gene lost 5 bases and the J gene lost 7 bases, with 9 bases spanning the gap. The CDR3 DNA reads TGTGCCAGCAGTAAGGGGGGGAATGAGCAGTTCTTC. Its protein is CASSKGGNEQFF. The entire variable domain, with the rest obtained from reference TRBV2 and TRBJ2-1, is as follows: EPEVTQTPSHQVTQMGQEVILRCVPISNHLYFYWYRQILGQKVEFLVSFYNNEISEKSEIFDDQFSVERPDGSNFTLKIRSTKLEDSAMYFCASSKGGNEQFFGPGTRLTVL.

This clonotype showed up many times. This sequence joins TRBV27 and TRBJ1-1, with 11 bases lining up with TRBD1. Per the germline V gene, CDR1 is MNHEY and CDR2 is SMNVEV (reference sequence). This CDR3 comprises 13 residues. J was trimmed by 11 bases and V by 2 bases; bases with no gene match: 4. In DNA, the CDR3 is TGTGCCAGCAGTTTAGGGGGACAGGGGGACGCTTTCTTT. It yields the protein CASSLGGQGDAFF.

This clonotype was picked up many times. The V call is TRBV7-6, the J call TRBJ2-2; D is unclear. This CDR3 spans 14 amino acids. Between the trimmed V and J ends, which lost 2 bases and 8 bases, there was a span of 12 bases. Germline V lookup: CDR1 SGHVS, CDR2 FNYEAQ. The CDR3 spells CASSLSDPPGELFF. CDR3 coding DNA: TGTGCCAGCAGCTTAAGTGACCCACCGGGGGAGCTGTTTTTT.

This clonotype was recorded at least ten times. The CDR3 DNA sequence: TGCGCCAGCAGCTCGGACGGCGGGAGCAATCAGCCCCAGCATTTT. Translation: CASSSDGGSNQPQHF. This chain joins TRBV5-1 and TRBJ1-5; D is ambiguous. This CDR3 spans 15 amino acids. Germline V gene sequence: CDR1 SGHRS, CDR2 YFSETQ. V shed 3 bases and J shed 1 base, with 11 bases lying between them.

The rearrangement uses TRBV12-3 or TRBV12-4 and TRBJ2-1, with 9 nucleotides matching TRBD2. This CDR3 contains 16 residues. The J segment lost 8 bases and the V segment lost 3 bases, leaving 11 bases of the junction unmatched. CDR3 protein: CASSLAGGPGNHEQFF. In DNA form, the CDR3 reads TGTGCCAGCAGTTTGGCGGGAGGGCCAGGTAACCATGAGCAGTTCTTC.

The table lists this clonotype with many counts. The chain combines TRBV19 with TRBJ1-2; possibly TRBD1 for D (6 bases). CDR3 length: 17 amino acids. The germline gives CDR1 LNHDA, CDR2 SQIVND (reference sequence). V was trimmed by 6 bases and J by 2 bases, leaving 22 bases between them. CDR3 amino acids: CASSPRGGPVRNYGYTF. The DNA of the CDR3 is TGTGCCAGTAGCCCTCGTGGGGGGCCCGTCAGGAACTATGGCTACACCTTC.

This clonotype was seen ten or more times. The chain uses TRBV6-2 or TRBV6-3 and TRBJ2-2; a possible D gene is TRBD1 (5 bases). Looked up from germline, CDR1 is MNHEY and CDR2 is SVGEGT. The CDR3 spans 19 residues. V was pared by 6 bases and J by 1 base, with 24 bases between. The DNA for the CDR3 is TGTGCCAGCAGGCCGTTTCTTTCCAGGGCCTCTGTGAACACCGGGGAGCTGTTTTTT. It translates to CASRPFLSRASVNTGELFF.

This clonotype occurred a few times. One base separates it from a far larger clone, so it is likely a read error. The chain recombines TRBV5-1 with TRBJ2-7; 10 bases match TRBD2. Germline V gene data show CDR1 as SGHRS and CDR2 as YFSETQ. With V trimmed by 1 base and J by 8 bases, 6 bases remained unmatched. This CDR3 is 14 amino acids long. DNA for the CDR3: TGCGCCAGCAGCTTGTCGGCTAGCGGGAGTCAGCAGTACTTC. Protein sequence: CASSLSASGSQQYF. Full variable domain (rest looked up from reference TRBV5-1 and TRBJ2-7): KAGVTQTPRYLIKTRGQQVTLSCSPISGHRSVSWYQQTPGQGLQFLFEYFSETQRNKGNFPGRFSGRQFSNSRSEMNVSTLELGDSALYLCASSLSASGSQQYFGPGTRLTVT.

The table lists this clonotype with many counts. The genes are TRBV5-1 and TRBJ2-1; 14 bases align to TRBD2. The germline CDR1 and CDR2 sequences are SGHRS and YFSETQ. The CDR3 contains 17 residues. V shed 4 bases and J 8 bases; nucleotides not matched to a gene: 11. CDR3 coding DNA: TGCGCCAGCAGCCTAAGATCCGGGACTAGCGGGGGCTATGAGCAGTTCTTC. This translates into CASSLRSGTSGGYEQFF.

This clonotype was detected ten times or more. The CDR3 DNA is TGTGCCAGCAGCTCAATGAGACTGGGGGTTCTGAACACTGAAGCTTTCTTT. This codes for CASSSMRLGVLNTEAFF. The V and J genes are TRBV7-3 and TRBJ1-1; D is perhaps TRBD1 (5 bases). CDR1 SGHTA and CDR2 FQGTGA come from the germline V gene. This CDR3 has 17 amino acids. Trimming took 4 bases from V and 0 from J, leaving 18 bases between them.

Worth noting for this clonotype: This probably arose from a read error, given a far larger clone one base away. This chain links TRBV5-3 with TRBJ2-3; a possible D gene is TRBD2 (5 bases). TRBV5-3 is an ORF, with its function uncertain. The CDR3 contains 14 residues. CDR3 DNA: TGTGCCAGCAGCACGGGAAGTTTAACAGATATGCAGTATTTT. As protein: CASSTGSLTDMQYF.

This clonotype appeared many times. J is TRBJ2-2 and V is TRBV4-1, with D unclear. The CDR3 runs to 14 residues. Trimming shortened V by 2 bases and J by 5 bases, and 9 bases separated the two germline ends. Germline assignment: CDR1 MGHRA and CDR2 YSYEKL. DNA of the CDR3: TGCGCCAGCAGCCAATCTCTGCAGACCGGGGAGCTGTTTTTT. It translates to CASSQSLQTGELFF.

This clonotype was counted at least ten times. One junction end does not reproduce the germline sequence, and a read error may be involved. The chain carries TRBV5-1 and TRBJ2-2; D not certain. Germline CDR1 SGHRS, CDR2 YFSETQ. The CDR3 is 14 residues long. CDR3 in amino acids: CASSLVADTGELFF. The CDR3 nucleotides are TGTGCCAGCAGCTTAGTCGCAGATACCGGGGAGCTGTTTTTT.

This clonotype has at least ten counts. V gene TRBV28 combines with J gene TRBJ1-1, with D tentatively TRBD1 (5 bases). The CDR3 spans 16 residues. Germline lookup yields CDR1 MDHEN and CDR2 SYDVKM. Deletions cut 6 bases from V and 0 bases from J, with 17 bases between. The CDR3 loop reads CASSPPGLRVNTEAFF. The CDR3 region has the DNA TGTGCCAGCAGCCCACCGGGACTTCGGGTGAACACTGAAGCTTTCTTT.

This clonotype appeared many times. The chain employs TRBV5-1 and TRBJ2-5; D is perhaps TRBD2 (7 bases). V lost 4 bases and J 5 bases, leaving 21 bases between the germline ends. This CDR3 contains 16 residues. Germline values: CDR1 SGHRS, CDR2 YFSETQ. The CDR3 DNA reads as TGCGCCAGCAGCCGAATTTCGGGGGGCTGGGAGGAGACCCAGTACTTC. It is translated as CASSRISGGWEETQYF.

This clonotype was recorded a few times. The V gene is TRBV9, the J gene TRBJ2-1; 8 bases are shared with TRBD2. The CDR3 spans 15 residues. V trimming: 2 bases; J trimming: 7 bases; junction bases outside the gene matches: 8. Per germline, CDR1 SGDLS and CDR2 YYNGEE. The CDR3 DNA reads as TGTGCCAGCAGCGTCCTCGGGGGGGCCGGAAATGAGCAGTTCTTC. Translation gives CASSVLGGAGNEQFF. Drawing the rest from reference TRBV9 and TRBJ2-1, the complete variable domain is DSGVTQTPKHLITATGQRVTLRCSPRSGDLSVYWYQQSLDQGLQFLIQYYNGEERAKGNILERFSAQQFPDLHSELNLSSLELGDSALYFCASSVLGGAGNEQFFGPGTRLTVL.

This clonotype was counted between two and nine times. V is TRBV24-1 and J is TRBJ2-3; D is undetermined. Between the trimmed V and J ends, which lost 3 bases and 6 bases, there was a span of 9 bases. This CDR3 is built from 13 residues. Germline V gives CDR1 KGHDR, CDR2 SFDVKD. CDR3 nucleotides: TGTGCCACCAGTGATCCTAGATTTGATACGCAGTATTTT. Protein product: CATSDPRFDTQYF.

This clonotype was counted ten times or more. The chain joins TRBV3-1 to TRBJ2-1, with D tentatively TRBD1 (5 bases). Germline V gene lookup returns CDR1 LGHDT and CDR2 YNNKEL (reference sequence). CDR3 size: 16 residues. V was trimmed by 0 bases and J by 6 bases, leaving 15 bases between them. The CDR3 is CASSQDPPGLGNEQFF. DNA for the CDR3: TGTGCCAGCAGCCAAGATCCCCCAGGGCTGGGCAATGAGCAGTTCTTC.

This clonotype was observed at least ten times. The chain joins TRBV12-3 or TRBV12-4 to TRBJ2-2; 14 positions match TRBD2. The CDR3 loop spans 16 amino acids. V dropped 7 bases and J dropped 3; count of bases not matched to a gene: 4. CDR3 residues: CASTPGLAGDTGELFF. In DNA, the CDR3 is TGTGCCAGCACCCCGGGACTAGCGGGAGACACCGGGGAGCTGTTTTTT.

About this clonotype: A far larger clone differs by one base, so this is likely a read error. The chain links TRBV21-1 to TRBJ2-1. TRBV21-1 is a pseudogene segment. The CDR3 has 14 amino acids. CDR3 nucleotides: TGTGCCAGCAGCAAAGCGCACCCACCAGGAGAGCAGTTCTTC. Protein product: CASSKAHPPGEQFF.

A word on this clonotype: This may stem from a read error, because a much larger clone lies one nucleotide away. The chain joins TRBV3-1 to TRBJ2-7; possibly TRBD1 or TRBD2 for D (5 bases each). CDR3 length: 17 amino acids. Per the germline V gene, CDR1 is LGHDT and CDR2 is YNNKEL (reference sequence). The CDR3 sequence is CASSQETGTNLFGEQCF. CDR3 DNA: TGTGCCAGCAGCCAAGAGACCGGGACCAACCTTTTCGGTGAGCAGTGCTTC.

About this clonotype: A far larger clone is a single base away, which makes a read error likely. This chain uses TRBV29-1 with TRBJ2-1; TRBD1 matches at 10 bases. Trimming cost V 2 bases and J 10 bases; bases outside gene matches: 8. CDR1 SQVTM and CDR2 ANQGSEA come from the germline V gene. The CDR3 runs to 14 residues. The CDR3 nucleotides are TGCAGCGTTGAACCGGGACAGGGGAGATACGAGCAGTTCTTC. Translating gives CSVEPGQGRYEQFF.

V and J are TRBV5-1 and TRBJ2-7; 10 bases are shared with TRBD1. There are 13 residues in the CDR3. Germline CDR1 and CDR2: SGHRS and YFSETQ. The V segment lost 2 bases and the J segment 6 bases; nucleotides outside the gene matches: 2. The CDR3 region has the DNA TGCGCCAGCAGCTTCGGACAGGGGGGCGAGCAGTACTTC. Amino acids: CASSFGQGGEQYF.

This clonotype was detected ten times or more. V usage is TRBV5-1 and J usage is TRBJ2-2; D is uncertain. In germline, CDR1 is SGHRS, CDR2 YFSETQ. V shed 0 bases and J shed 6 bases, with 6 bases lying between them. The length of the CDR3 is 13 residues. The CDR3 loop is CASSLAYSGELFF. The CDR3 nucleotides are TGCGCCAGCAGCTTGGCCTATTCCGGGGAGCTGTTTTTT.

This clonotype was found many times. The rearrangement joins TRBV27 to TRBJ2-7; D unresolved. This CDR3 is built from 14 residues. Looked up from germline, CDR1 is MNHEY and CDR2 is SMNVEV (reference sequence). V gave up 3 bases and J gave up 0 bases, with 9 bases separating them. The CDR3: CASSFDQISYEQYF. The CDR3 nucleotides are TGTGCCAGCAGTTTTGACCAGATCTCCTACGAGCAGTACTTC.

Ten or more counts support this clonotype. The CDR3 sequence is CASSLRSRGLSYEQYF. The CDR3 DNA sequence: TGTGCCAGCAGTTTAAGGAGCAGGGGACTGTCCTACGAGCAGTACTTC. The rearrangement links TRBV12-3 or TRBV12-4 to TRBJ2-7, with D perhaps TRBD1 or TRBD2 (6 bases each). This CDR3 has 16 amino acids. V shed 2 bases and J shed 1 base, with 15 bases lying between them.